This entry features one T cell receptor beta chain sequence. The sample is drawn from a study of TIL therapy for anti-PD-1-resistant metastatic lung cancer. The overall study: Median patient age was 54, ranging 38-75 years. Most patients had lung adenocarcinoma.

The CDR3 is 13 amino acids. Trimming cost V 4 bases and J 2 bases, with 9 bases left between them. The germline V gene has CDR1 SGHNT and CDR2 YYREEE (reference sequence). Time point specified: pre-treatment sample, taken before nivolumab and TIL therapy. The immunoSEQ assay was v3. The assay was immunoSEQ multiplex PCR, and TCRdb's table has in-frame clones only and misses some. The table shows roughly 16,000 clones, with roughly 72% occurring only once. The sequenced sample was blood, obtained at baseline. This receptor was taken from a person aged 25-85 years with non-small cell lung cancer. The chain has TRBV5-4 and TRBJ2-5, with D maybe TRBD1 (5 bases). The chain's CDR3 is CASSSRVQETQYF. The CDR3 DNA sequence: TGTGCCAGCAGCAGCAGGGTTCAAGAGACCCAGTACTTC.